The clone carrying this T cell receptor beta chain was counted a few times. Its antigen is not known. The data originate from a study of beta chain features in type 1 diabetes. The CDR3 spans 19 residues. Germline V gene sequence: CDR1 LGHNA, CDR2 YNFKEQ. Trimming cost V 0 bases and J 5 bases; bases outside gene matches: 13. Study-level points and caveats: Diminished insertions and augmented deletions at VDJ junctions characterized type 1 diabetes patients.

The isolated RNA, all of it, was reverse transcribed, so expressed TCRB transcripts were what got sequenced. Sequencing was performed with immunoSEQ multiplex PCR; in TCRdb, only in-frame clones are kept and a portion is missing. The data contain 200,000 to 250,000 clones, 11% of them singletons. The source of this sequence is a man between 18 and 35 years old in good health. The sample taken for sequencing was central memory CD4+ T cells from blood. This rearrangement joins TRBV4-2 to TRBJ2-1; 10 bases agree with TRBD2. CDR3 nucleotides: TGTGCCAGCAGCCAAGAAGGGGGTAGCGGGAGGCCCATGGACAATGAGCAGTTCTTC. It is translated as CASSQEGGSGRPMDNEQFF.